The present TCR beta chain was sequenced within a study of blood T cells in healthy people across ages. The second PCR ran roughly 7 to 12 cycles with a sample-barcoded 5' primer and J-beta primers. Each CDR3 protein is one row after TCRdb ran MiXCR on the 5' RACE reads. The repertoire holds about 840,000 distinct CDR3 sequences, with around 29% as singletons. All donors came from Russia, were Caucasian and healthy, and spanned ages about 6 to 100. V dropped 0 bases and J dropped 1 base, with 10 bases sitting between them. The CDR3 is 15 amino acids. The V gene's germline CDR1 is DFQATT and CDR2 SNEGSKA (reference sequence). This clonotype was recorded at least ten times. These same data were also listed under a study on T cells of mothers and their children. As reported in that work: Mothers and children who were related shared slightly more overlap than unrelated pairs, but not significantly more.

The clonotype comes from a woman aged 40 to 50 in good health. Sequencing was done on a sample of blood. This rearrangement joins TRBV20-1 to TRBJ2-1; D not certain. CDR3 residues: CSARDSGVSYNEQFF. The CDR3 DNA follows: TGCAGTGCTAGAGATTCAGGAGTTTCCTACAATGAGCAGTTCTTC.